This TCR beta chain was recovered during a study of CD8 T cells in Susac syndrome (dated by TCRdb to the late 2010s). About the investigation overall: Of the Susac syndrome patients who were sequenced, fewer than 10 were in clinical remission while more than five had clinically active disease. Susac syndrome patients were therapy-naive, on corticosteroids (some also receiving IVIg), or on IVIg alone at blood withdrawal. Repertoire sequencing was used to test whether CD8+ T cell activation and differentiation in Susac syndrome was antigen driven. What the work shows at the level of the full study, not this receptor alone: In patients with Susac syndrome, the CD4+ T cell repertoire showed no detectable clonal expansion. The study acknowledged that relatively few individuals were included in the TCR sequencing and HLA analysis.

V is shortened by 6 bases, J by 7 bases, and the region joining them spans 15 bases. For CDR1 and CDR2, the germline V gene lists SQVTM and ANQGSEA. The CDR3 spans 13 residues, from the cysteine through the phenylalanine. The sequence is cut down to CDR3 DNA, 39 bases in frame from base 1. Peripheral blood CD8+ and CD4+ T cells from healthy donors, Susac syndrome patients and multiple sclerosis patients were profiled by high-throughput TCR beta sequencing. Susac syndrome patients met recently defined diagnostic criteria for definite or probable disease. CD8+ TEMRA cells were enriched by FACS, while bulk CD8+ and CD4+ T cells were purified by magnetic negative isolation. Blood was collected in EDTA tubes and processed within 24 hours, with PBMCs isolated through density gradient centrifugation. PBMCs intended for TCR sequencing were cryopreserved in liquid nitrogen and were subsequently thawed in a 37 degrees C water bath. Purity of sorted or isolated CD4+, CD8+ and CD8+ TEMRA cells was at least 90%.

Points on this clonotype: Its antigen remains unidentified. No quality values exist for individual bases; no much larger clone is one base distant.

RNA was extracted using the RNeasy kit, and roughly 0.5 to 1 microgram was reverse transcribed with random hexamers. The immunoSEQ multiplex PCR assay, which covers 54 Vbeta and 13 Jbeta segments, was used to amplify TCR beta CDR3 regions. PCR amplification bias was corrected by using a synthetic template baseline for primer optimization and computational correction. The original pipeline was this. Only productive sequences were kept, with reads annotated to V, D and J genes according to IMGT and analyzed in immunoSEQ Analyzer. Clonality was computed as one minus Shannon entropy normalized by log2 of the number of productive unique sequences. For each patient and control, public and private clones were evaluated within the 100 most prevalent clones. Clones were defined as Susac-specific when absent from the healthy and MS cohorts, from over 950 published viral clones and from other ImmuneACCESS disease sequences. The public reads were reprocessed in TCRdb via fastp at Q25 and MiXCR, keeping in-frame beta chains. Each CDR3 protein gets just one entry, which takes the most common genes and DNA from the rows behind it. None of the V and J calls come from the authors' own analysis; TCRdb made them. In all, the sample holds under 200,000 distinct CDR3 sequences, and more than 95% of those were seen once. Jointly, the top ten make up around 0.12% of the sample.

This receptor chain uses TRBV29-1 and TRBJ1-4; TRBD1 might be the D gene, on 6 matching bases. This sequence originates from a human donor with Susac syndrome. Specimen: CD4+ T cells from PBMCs. The CDR3: CSVGGGGSEKLFF. The nucleotide sequence is TGCAGCGTCGGGGGCGGGGGGAGTGAAAAACTGTTTTTT.